Below, 17 T cell receptor beta chains from the same sample are listed, as sequenced in a study of cytomegalovirus exposure and HLA in healthy donors. PCR primers comprised 60 Vbeta and 13 Jbeta primers. TCRdb's table, derived via immunoSEQ multiplex PCR, lists solely in-frame clones and lacks some. This sample yields some 65,000 clones, of which 70% to 80% are seen a single time; around 3% belongs to the top ten. The specimen was PBMCs. The receptors come from a girl between 5 and 17 years old in good health and CMV-seropositive.

The chain employs TRBV10-3 and TRBJ1-2; the match to TRBD1 covers 7 bases. Per the germline V gene, CDR1 is ENHRY and CDR2 is SYGVKD. The CDR3 contains 13 residues. The V gene end was trimmed by 0 bases and the J gene end by 9 bases; junction bases not matched to a gene: 4. The CDR3 protein is CAISESGGARYTF. CDR3 nucleotide sequence: TGTGCCATCAGTGAGTCAGGGGGCGCTCGCTACACCTTC.

This clone was detected once. This rearrangement joins TRBV7-9 to TRBJ2-7; D is perhaps TRBD2 (6 bases). The CDR3 is 15 residues long. CDR1 and CDR2 from the germline V gene are SEHNR and FQNEAQ (reference sequence). The V gene lost 5 bases and the J gene lost 4 bases, with 18 bases spanning the gap. The CDR3 DNA sequence: TGTGCCAGCAGCCCGGGGGTTCTAGCCACTTACGAGCAGTACTTC. Encoded protein: CASSPGVLATYEQYF. Complete variable domain (other parts from reference TRBV7-9 and TRBJ2-7): DTGVSQNPRHKITKRGQNVTFRCDPISEHNRLYWYRQTLGQGPEFLTYFQNEAQLEKSRLLSDRFSAERPKGSFSTLEIQRTEQGDSAMYLCASSPGVLATYEQYFGPGTRLTVT.

The gene calls are TRBV5-1 and TRBJ1-2, with a possible D match to TRBD1 (6 bases). V was pared by 1 base and J by 4 bases, with 14 bases between. Germline V gene lookup returns CDR1 SGHRS and CDR2 YFSETQ. The CDR3 has 15 residues. CDR3 DNA: TGCGCCAGCAGCTTGACAGGGCCGGCAAGCTATGGCTACACCTTC. Protein sequence: CASSLTGPASYGYTF.

The J gene is TRBJ1-5, the V gene TRBV19; D is ambiguous. CDR3 size: 15 residues. The germline V gene encodes CDR1 LNHDA and CDR2 SQIVND (reference sequence). Trimming cost V 1 base and J 0 bases, with 7 bases left between them. The CDR3 sequence: CASSIVQNSNQPQHF. The DNA for the CDR3 is TGTGCCAGTAGTATAGTTCAAAATAGCAATCAGCCCCAGCATTTT.

The rearrangement links TRBV19 to TRBJ2-5; 8 positions match TRBD1. The germline V gene has CDR1 LNHDA and CDR2 SQIVND (reference sequence). Trimming removed 6 bases from V and 1 base from J; junction bases left unmatched: 4. The CDR3 contains 14 residues. The CDR3 loop reads CASSRTGSQETQYF. DNA of the CDR3: TGTGCCAGTAGCAGGACAGGGAGCCAAGAGACCCAGTACTTC.

This rearrangement joins TRBV15 to TRBJ1-1, with D maybe TRBD1 (6 bases). The CDR3 contains 13 residues. V lost 0 bases to trimming and J lost 11 bases, with 13 bases between them. The germline V gene encodes CDR1 LNHNV and CDR2 YYDKDF (reference sequence). CDR3 bases: TGTGCCACCAGCAGAGATACAGGGCTGTTGGCTTTCTTT. It translates to CATSRDTGLLAFF.

The J gene is TRBJ2-1, the V gene TRBV2; 7 nucleotides align to TRBD2. Germline V gives CDR1 SNHLY, CDR2 FYNNEI. V lost 3 bases, J lost 12 bases, and 5 bases stayed unmatched. This CDR3 is built from 12 residues. CDR3: CASSETSRAQFF. In DNA, the CDR3 is TGTGCCAGCAGTGAGACTAGCAGGGCGCAGTTCTTC.

The chain couples TRBV2 to TRBJ2-5, with D unclear. Germline lookup yields CDR1 SNHLY and CDR2 FYNNEI. Trimming removed 0 bases at V and 5 bases at J, with 4 bases between. The CDR3 sequence is 12 residues long. CDR3 region: CASSEAAETQYF. CDR3 sequence (DNA): TGTGCCAGCAGTGAAGCCGCGGAGACCCAGTACTTC.

The chain is built from TRBV2 and TRBJ1-2; tentative D call: TRBD1 (5 bases). The CDR3 is made up of 13 amino acids. CDR1 is SNHLY and CDR2 is FYNNEI in the germline V gene. Trimming removed 3 bases at V and 7 bases at J, with 12 bases between. CDR3 residues: CASSEQGSSGYTF. The CDR3 DNA is TGTGCCAGCAGTGAGCAGGGTAGCAGTGGCTACACCTTC.

The rearrangement uses TRBV11-2 and TRBJ1-1, with D possibly TRBD1 on 5 matching bases. Trimming took 4 bases from V and 3 from J, leaving 18 bases between them. CDR1 is SGHAT, CDR2 FQNNGV, per germline. The CDR3 length is 16 residues. The CDR3 DNA reads TGTGCCAGCAGCTCGCCGGGACTCCCGAGGGACACTGAAGCTTTCTTT. It is translated as CASSSPGLPRDTEAFF.

This clone has just a few counts. The chain couples TRBV6-1 to TRBJ2-7, with 9 bases lining up with TRBD2. The germline gives CDR1 MNHNS, CDR2 SASEGT. Germline trimming cut 2 bases from V and 5 bases from J; bases unmatched to any gene: 7. The CDR3 has 15 amino acids. The CDR3 DNA reads TGTGCCAGCAGTGAAATGGCGGGCGGGGGGGACGAGCAGTACTTC. This gives the protein CASSEMAGGGDEQYF.

V gene TRBV29-1 combines with J gene TRBJ1-1, with unresolved D. CDR3 size: 10 residues. Trimming removed 4 bases from V and 8 bases from J, with 8 bases in between. Looked up from germline, CDR1 is SQVTM and CDR2 is ANQGSEA. CDR3 coding DNA: TGCAGCGTTGTTGGTCGGGAAGCTTTCTTT. Amino acids: CSVVGREAFF.

This clone was counted between two and nine times. The genes are TRBV10-1 and TRBJ2-3; no definite D call. Trimming left V 10 bases short and J 2 bases short, with 22 bases between. Germline V lookup: CDR1 WNHNN, CDR2 SYGVQD (reference sequence). The CDR3 covers 16 residues. As DNA, the CDR3 is TGCGCCACCCTTGGGCCTGCCAGGATATTCACAGATACGCAGTATTTT. Translation: CATLGPARIFTDTQYF.

This chain links TRBV7-6 with TRBJ2-7; the match to TRBD2 covers 8 bases. After removal of 3 bases from V and 2 bases from J, the junction contained 3 bases not matched to a gene. This CDR3 is 14 amino acids long. Germline lookup yields CDR1 SGHVS and CDR2 FNYEAQ. The CDR3, as DNA: TGTGCCAGCAGCTTCAGCGGGGGCCCCTACGAGCAGTACTTC. It yields the protein CASSFSGGPYEQYF.

The chain carries TRBV19 and TRBJ2-7, with D possibly TRBD2 on 5 matching bases. V was trimmed by 6 bases and J by 9 bases, leaving 18 bases between them. There are 13 residues in the CDR3. CDR1 LNHDA and CDR2 SQIVND come from the germline V gene (reference sequence). The CDR3 sequence: CASSNTGEKRQYF. The CDR3 DNA reads TGTGCCAGTAGCAATACCGGGGAAAAACGGCAGTACTTC. Filled out from reference TRBV19 and TRBJ2-7, the complete variable domain reads DGGITQSPKYLFRKEGQNVTLSCEQNLNHDAMYWYRQDPGQGLRLIYYSQIVNDFQKGDIAEGYSVSREKKESFPLTVTSAQKNPTAFYLCASSNTGEKRQYFGPGTRLTVT.

The chain is built from TRBV7-2 and TRBJ2-3; 8 bases are a match to TRBD2. The germline gives CDR1 SGHTA, CDR2 FQGNSA. The J segment lost 4 bases and the V segment lost 1 base, leaving 4 bases of the junction unmatched. The CDR3 is 15 residues long. CDR3 sequence: CASSLVSGNADTQYF. The CDR3 nucleotides read TGTGCCAGCAGCTTAGTTAGCGGGAACGCAGATACGCAGTATTTT.

The chain couples TRBV6-7 to TRBJ2-5; a weak D match, TRBD2 (5 bases). TRBV6-7 falls under the ORF class, with uncertain function. V lost 0 bases and J 11 bases, leaving 16 bases between the germline ends. This CDR3 contains 14 residues. This CDR3 reads CASSYSNVRRGQYF. The CDR3 DNA is TGTGCCAGCAGTTACTCGAATGTGAGGCGCGGGCAGTACTTC.